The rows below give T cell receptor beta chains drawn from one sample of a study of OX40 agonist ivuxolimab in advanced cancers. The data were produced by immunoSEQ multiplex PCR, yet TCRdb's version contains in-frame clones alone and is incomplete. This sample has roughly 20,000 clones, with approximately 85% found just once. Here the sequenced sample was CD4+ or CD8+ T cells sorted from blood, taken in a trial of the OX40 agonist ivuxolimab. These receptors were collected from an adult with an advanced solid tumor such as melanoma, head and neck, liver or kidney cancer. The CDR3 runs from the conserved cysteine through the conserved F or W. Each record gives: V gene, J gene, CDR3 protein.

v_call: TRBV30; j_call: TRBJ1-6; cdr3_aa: CAWRDEGSSYNSPLHF
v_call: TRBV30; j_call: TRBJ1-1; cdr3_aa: CAWTPLTTALEAFF
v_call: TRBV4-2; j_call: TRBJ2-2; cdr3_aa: CASSQLPVTGELFF
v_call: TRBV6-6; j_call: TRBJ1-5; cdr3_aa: CASSYEAYNSNQPQHF
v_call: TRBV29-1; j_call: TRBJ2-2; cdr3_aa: CSVDRVGTGELFF
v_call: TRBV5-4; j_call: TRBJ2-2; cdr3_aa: CASSYKGQGKTGELFF
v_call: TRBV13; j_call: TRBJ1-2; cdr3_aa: CASSLAGTGYGYTF
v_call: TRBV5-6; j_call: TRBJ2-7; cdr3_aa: CASSLGASAYEQYF
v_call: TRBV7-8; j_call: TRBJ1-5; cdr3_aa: CASSLDLDRINQPQHF
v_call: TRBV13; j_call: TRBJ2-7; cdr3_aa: CASSILRTGEATQYF
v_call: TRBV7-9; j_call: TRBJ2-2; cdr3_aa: CASSEGQNTGELFF
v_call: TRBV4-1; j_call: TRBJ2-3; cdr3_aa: CASSQAQGQVGYF
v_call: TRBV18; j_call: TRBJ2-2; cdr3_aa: CASSPEDDSTGELFF
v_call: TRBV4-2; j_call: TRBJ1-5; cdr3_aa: CASSQDNGFYSNQPQHF
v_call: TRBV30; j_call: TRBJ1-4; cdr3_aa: CAWSGGLRNEKLFF
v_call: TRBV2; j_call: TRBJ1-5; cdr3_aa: CASSRNGGPTNQPQHF
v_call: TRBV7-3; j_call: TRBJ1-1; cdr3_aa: CASSQVRDPNTEAFF
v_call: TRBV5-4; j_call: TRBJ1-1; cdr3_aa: CASSLKQNTEAFF
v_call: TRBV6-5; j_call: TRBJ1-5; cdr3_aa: CASSTGQFNQPQHF
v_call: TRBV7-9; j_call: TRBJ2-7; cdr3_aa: CASSPPGTSGHEQYF
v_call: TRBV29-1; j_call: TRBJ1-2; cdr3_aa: CSGLDDGYTF
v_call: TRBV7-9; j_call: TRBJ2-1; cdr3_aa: CASSGLAGESSYNEQFF